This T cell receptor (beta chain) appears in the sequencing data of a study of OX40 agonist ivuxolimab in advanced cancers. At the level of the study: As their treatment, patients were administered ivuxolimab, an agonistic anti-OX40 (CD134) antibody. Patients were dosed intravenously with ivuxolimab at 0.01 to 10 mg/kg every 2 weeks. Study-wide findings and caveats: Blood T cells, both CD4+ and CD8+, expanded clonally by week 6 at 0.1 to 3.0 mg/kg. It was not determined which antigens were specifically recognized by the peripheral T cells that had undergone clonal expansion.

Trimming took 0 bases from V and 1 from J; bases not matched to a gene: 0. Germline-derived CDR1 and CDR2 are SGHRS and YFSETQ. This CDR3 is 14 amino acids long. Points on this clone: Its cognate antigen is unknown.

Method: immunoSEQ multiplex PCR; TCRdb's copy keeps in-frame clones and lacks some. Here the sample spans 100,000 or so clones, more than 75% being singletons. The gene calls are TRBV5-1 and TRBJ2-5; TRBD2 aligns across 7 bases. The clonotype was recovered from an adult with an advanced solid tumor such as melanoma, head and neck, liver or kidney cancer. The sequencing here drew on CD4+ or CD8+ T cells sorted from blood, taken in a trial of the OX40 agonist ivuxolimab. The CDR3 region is CASSLGGGQETQYF. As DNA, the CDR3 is TGCGCCAGCAGCTTGGGCGGGGGCCAAGAGACCCAGTACTTC.